Shown below are 18 T cell receptor beta chains from a single sample sequenced in a study of early stage breast cancer tumors. Clones were sequenced by immunoSEQ multiplex PCR, and TCRdb holds only the in-frame ones, with some missing. The top ten clones hold 3.5% of a sample with just over 70,000 clones, around four fifths of them seen once. Sequenced material: blood. The receptors originated from a person between 55 and 69 years old with breast cancer.

The genes are TRBV9 and TRBJ2-1; 8 bases line up with TRBD2. Germline V CDR1 and CDR2: SGDLS, YYNGEE. The CDR3 is made up of 14 amino acids. With V trimmed by 0 bases and J by 12 bases, 8 bases remained unmatched. CDR3 nucleotides: TGTGCCAGCAGCGTAGGGCAATCGGCGGGAGGGCAGTTCTTC. Amino acids: CASSVGQSAGGQFF.

V gene TRBV6-1 combines with J gene TRBJ1-5, with no clear D. CDR1 and CDR2 from the germline V gene are MNHNS and SASEGT. The CDR3 spans 15 residues. Deletions cut 0 bases from V and 3 bases from J, with 9 bases between. The CDR3 DNA reads as TGTGCCAGCAGTGAAGCGGCAGGTTTCAATCAGCCCCAGCATTTT. This codes for CASSEAAGFNQPQHF.

V is TRBV28 and J is TRBJ1-1; D is ambiguous. CDR1 and CDR2 (germline): MDHEN, SYDVKM. The CDR3 is 11 residues long. Trimming took off 6 bases at V and 7 bases at J, with 9 bases between the two ends. The CDR3 sequence is CASRLNLEAFF. The CDR3 coding sequence is TGTGCCAGCAGACTCAACCTTGAAGCTTTCTTT.

The V and J genes are TRBV2 and TRBJ2-5; D is possibly TRBD1 or TRBD2 (5 bases each). Germline loops: CDR1 SNHLY, CDR2 FYNNEI. CDR3 length equals 13 residues. Trimming cost V 7 bases and J 5 bases, with 14 bases left between them. In DNA, the CDR3 is TGTGCCAGCATCCTAGAGTGGGGGGAGACCCAGTACTTC. This translates into CASILEWGETQYF. Using reference TRBV2 and TRBJ2-5 for the parts outside the CDR3, the full variable domain is EPEVTQTPSHQVTQMGQEVILRCVPISNHLYFYWYRQILGQKVEFLVSFYNNEISEKSEIFDDQFSVERPDGSNFTLKIRSTKLEDSAMYFCASILEWGETQYFGPGTRLLVL.

This clone is a singleton in its sample. A read error may account for a junction end that differs from germline. The chain combines TRBV7-9 with TRBJ2-1; D uncertain. The CDR3 length is 11 residues. Germline V gene lookup returns CDR1 SEHNR and CDR2 FQNEAQ (reference sequence). The CDR3 is CASSSNNEQFF. CDR3 DNA: TGTGCCAGCAGCTCCAACAATGAGCAGTTCTTC.

V usage is TRBV19 and J usage is TRBJ2-1; perhaps TRBD1 as D (5 bases). Germline V CDR1 and CDR2: LNHDA, SQIVND (reference sequence). The V end lost 2 bases, the J end lost 6 bases, and 14 bases lay between the germline ends. There are 15 residues in the CDR3. The DNA of the CDR3 is TGTGCCAGTAGTATAAAGGGGAAAGCTGTCAATGAGCAGTTCTTC. It codes for CASSIKGKAVNEQFF.

This sequence joins TRBV5-4 and TRBJ2-1; perhaps TRBD1 as D (6 bases). Between the trimmed V and J ends, which lost 4 bases and 3 bases, there was a span of 17 bases. Germline V gene sequence: CDR1 SGHNT, CDR2 YYREEE (reference sequence). This CDR3 has 16 amino acids. Here the CDR3 DNA reads TGTGCCAGCAGCCGGGCCGAACAAGGGGGCTACAATGAGCAGTTCTTC. It specifies CASSRAEQGGYNEQFF.

The rearrangement links TRBV5-4 to TRBJ2-7, with D perhaps matching TRBD1 (8 bases). This CDR3 is 15 amino acids long. Trimming removed 4 bases at V and 6 bases at J, with 20 bases between. Germline lookup yields CDR1 SGHNT and CDR2 YYREEE (reference sequence). CDR3 residues: CASSQQGGYFSEQYF. The CDR3 DNA reads TGTGCCAGCAGCCAACAGGGGGGGTACTTCTCCGAGCAGTACTTC.

In its sample, this clone was seen a few times. The chain recombines TRBV29-1 with TRBJ2-7, with TRBD1 matching over 7 bases. Germline CDR1 reads SQVTM; CDR2 reads ANQGSEA. The CDR3 is made up of 11 amino acids. V lost 5 bases, J lost 7 bases, and 5 bases stayed unmatched. CDR3 DNA sequence: TGCAGCGTTTACAGGGGTTGGGAGCAGTACTTC. As protein: CSVYRGWEQYF.

This clone was counted once. The chain uses TRBV28 and TRBJ2-7; the D gene is possibly TRBD2 (6 bases). V lost 5 bases and J lost 5, with 16 bases in between. Germline values: CDR1 MDHEN, CDR2 SYDVKM. The CDR3 consists of 14 residues. CDR3 region: CASSGTGTFDEQYF. The CDR3 DNA follows: TGTGCCAGCAGTGGAACCGGGACTTTCGACGAGCAGTACTTC.

The V call is TRBV7-9, the J call TRBJ2-5, with no clear D. CDR3 length: 14 residues. The germline gives CDR1 SEHNR, CDR2 FQNEAQ (reference sequence). Trimming took 1 base from V and 1 from J, leaving 7 bases between them. In DNA, the CDR3 is TGTGCCAGCAGCTTAGTGGTCTCCCAAGAGACCCAGTACTTC. It translates to CASSLVVSQETQYF.

The chain combines TRBV5-4 with TRBJ2-7, with D perhaps assigned TRBD1 or TRBD2 (7 bases each). The V and J ends lost 4 bases and 2 bases respectively, with 19 bases between them. CDR1 and CDR2 from the germline V gene are SGHNT and YYREEE (reference sequence). The CDR3 length is 16 residues. The CDR3 DNA reads as TGTGCCAGCAGCCGAGCGGGGCAGGGGGTTGCCTACGAGCAGTACTTC. Amino acid sequence: CASSRAGQGVAYEQYF.

The chain uses TRBV29-1 and TRBJ2-3; 7 bases match TRBD1. The CDR3 has 13 residues. V dropped 7 bases and J dropped 6; count of bases not matched to a gene: 10. Germline V gene data show CDR1 as SQVTM and CDR2 as ANQGSEA. CDR3 DNA: TGCAGCGGGGTGACAGGGATCGCCGATACGCAGTATTTT. It yields the protein CSGVTGIADTQYF.

The chain has TRBV27 and TRBJ2-1; tentative D call: TRBD1 (6 bases). The CDR3 length is 12 residues. V lost 4 bases to trimming and J lost 10 bases, with 11 bases between them. Germline V CDR1 and CDR2: MNHEY, SMNVEV (reference sequence). The CDR3 loop is CASSSRTAEQFF. In DNA form, the CDR3 reads TGTGCCAGCAGTTCCAGGACAGCCGAGCAGTTCTTC.

The CDR3 nucleotides are TGTGCCAGCAGCTTAGAAGGCCTTATGAACACTGAAGCTTTCTTT. Translation: CASSLEGLMNTEAFF. The chain has TRBV7-9 and TRBJ1-1; D unresolved. CDR1 and CDR2 (germline): SEHNR, FQNEAQ (reference sequence). The V end was cut by 1 base, the J end by 0 bases, with 9 bases between. The CDR3 contains 15 residues.

The chain employs TRBV9 and TRBJ1-1; 8 positions match TRBD1. Germline V lookup: CDR1 SGDLS, CDR2 YYNGEE. Unmatched junction bases numbered 17, after V lost 4 bases and J lost 3 bases. The CDR3 length is 18 residues. CDR3 coding DNA: TGTGCCAGCAGCCCTTCCAGGGGGCGGCGTCCGAACCACACTGAAGCTTTCTTT. Protein product: CASSPSRGRRPNHTEAFF.

The rearrangement links TRBV7-3 to TRBJ1-1, with no clear D. The V end was cut by 6 bases, the J end by 1 base, with 15 bases between. Per the germline V gene, CDR1 is SGHTA and CDR2 is FQGTGA. The CDR3 loop spans 15 amino acids. The CDR3 DNA reads TGTGCCAGCAGTCCTTTTGGATTTAGGAACACTGAAGCTTTCTTT. Protein sequence: CASSPFGFRNTEAFF.

This clone was detected only once. The chain is built from TRBV7-8 and TRBJ2-6, with D perhaps TRBD1 (5 bases). Looked up from germline, CDR1 is SGHVS and CDR2 is FQNEAQ. This CDR3 spans 11 amino acids. The germline V and J ends were trimmed by 4 bases and 13 bases, with 8 bases remaining between them. This CDR3 reads CASSSAGVLTF. The CDR3 DNA reads TGTGCCAGCAGCTCAGCAGGGGTCCTGACTTTC.